One and the same sample provided the 27 T cell receptor beta chains below, sequenced in a study of shared clonotypes between healthy human individuals. Libraries were prepared by immunoSEQ multiplex PCR; TCRdb keeps only in-frame clonotypes and omits some of them. The table has approximately 1,000,000 clones, about 84% seen once; the top ten hold under 0.65%. Sample: memory CD4+ T cells from PBMCs. Subset described: CD45RA-negative fraction. The source is a man younger than 30 in good health. Some clones in this sample may be carry-over from other donors' samples.

This clone showed up many times. The gene calls are TRBV27 and TRBJ1-1; D is undetermined. The CDR3 has 13 residues. Germline CDR1 MNHEY, CDR2 SMNVEV (reference sequence). V was shortened by 7 bases and J by 4 bases, with 13 bases between the two germline ends. The CDR3 loop is CASTRPGSTEAFF. CDR3 DNA sequence: TGTGCCAGCACCCGCCCAGGTAGCACTGAAGCTTTCTTT.

Note on this clone: In the same sample, other DNA sequences code for this CDR3. The chain carries TRBV30 and TRBJ1-1, with TRBD1 identical over 9 bases. Germline values: CDR1 GTSNPN, CDR2 SVGIG (reference sequence). The trim removed 1 base at V and 4 bases at J, leaving 1 base unmatched. The CDR3 contains 13 residues. The CDR3: CAWSGQGGTEAFF. The CDR3 bases are TGTGCCTGGAGTGGACAGGGGGGCACTGAAGCTTTCTTT.

This sequence joins TRBV5-6 and TRBJ2-5; the D call may be TRBD1 or TRBD2 (6 bases each). CDR1 is SGHDT, CDR2 YYEEEE, per germline. The CDR3 runs 14 residues. V was shortened by 3 bases and J by 11 bases, with 20 bases between the two germline ends. The CDR3 region has the DNA TGTGCCAGCAGCTCCGACACGGGGGCGGATAAGCAGTACTTC. The encoded protein is CASSSDTGADKQYF.

This clone was counted a few times. The V call is TRBV18, the J call TRBJ2-3; 7 bases are shared with TRBD2. The CDR3 has 16 residues. Germline CDR1 is KGHSH and CDR2 is LQKENI. J was trimmed by 0 bases and V by 1 base; bases with no gene match: 4. The CDR3 sequence is CASSPQRGPSTDTQYF. DNA of the CDR3: TGTGCCAGCTCACCACAGCGGGGACCCAGCACAGATACGCAGTATTTT. Complete variable domain (other parts from reference TRBV18 and TRBJ2-3): NAGVMQNPRHLVRRRGQEARLRCSPMKGHSHVYWYRQLPEEGLKFMVYLQKENIIDESGMPKERFSAEFPKEGPSILRIQQVVRGDSAAYFCASSPQRGPSTDTQYFGPGTRLTVL.

This clone was observed a single time. J is TRBJ2-2 and V is TRBV10-3; 9 bases are shared with TRBD2. J lost 2 bases, V lost 6 bases, and 7 bases had no gene match. The germline CDR1 and CDR2 sequences are ENHRY and SYGVKD. The CDR3 contains 16 residues. Here the CDR3 reads CAIRIGLARNTGELFF. In DNA, the CDR3 is TGTGCCATCAGGATAGGACTAGCGAGAAACACCGGGGAGCTGTTTTTT.

The chain couples TRBV7-9 to TRBJ2-1; no firm D call. The germline gives CDR1 SEHNR, CDR2 FQNEAQ (reference sequence). V lost 7 bases and J 10 bases, leaving 14 bases between the germline ends. The CDR3 runs to 12 residues. In DNA form, the CDR3 reads TGTGCCAGCACCCCCCTGTCCCGCGAGCAGTTCTTC. This sequence encodes CASTPLSREQFF.

This clone was observed a few times. The chain couples TRBV4-1 to TRBJ2-3; D may be TRBD2 (5 bases). Trimming pared 0 bases from V and 5 bases from J, leaving 18 bases between. The CDR3 has 17 residues. The germline CDR1 and CDR2 sequences are MGHRA and YSYEKL. The CDR3 sequence: CASSQDLIGLPGDTQYF. Written as DNA, the CDR3 is TGCGCCAGCAGCCAAGATTTGATAGGACTGCCAGGAGATACGCAGTATTTT.

This sequence joins TRBV7-3 and TRBJ1-1; D is ambiguous. Trimming removed 4 bases from V and 1 base from J, with 10 bases in between. CDR1 and CDR2 from the germline V gene are SGHTA and FQGTGA. The CDR3 has 14 amino acids. The CDR3 loop reads CASSSGPENTEAFF. DNA of the CDR3: TGTGCCAGCAGCTCCGGACCGGAGAACACTGAAGCTTTCTTT. Full variable domain (remainder filled in from reference TRBV7-3 and TRBJ1-1): GAGVSQTPSNKVTEKGKYVELRCDPISGHTALYWYRQSLGQGPEFLIYFQGTGAADDSGLPNDRFFAVRPEGSVSTLKIQRTERGDSAVYLCASSSGPENTEAFFGQGTRLTVV.

The V gene is TRBV19, the J gene TRBJ1-1; possible D gene TRBD1, 6 bases. This CDR3 is built from 14 residues. Germline assignment: CDR1 LNHDA and CDR2 SQIVND (reference sequence). The V end was cut by 7 bases, the J end by 0 bases, with 12 bases between. The CDR3 nucleotides are TGTGCCAGTAACAGGGCGCGGATGAACACTGAAGCTTTCTTT. This encodes CASNRARMNTEAFF. The full variable domain, in which reference TRBV19 and TRBJ1-1 provide the parts outside the CDR3, is DGGITQSPKYLFRKEGQNVTLSCEQNLNHDAMYWYRQDPGQGLRLIYYSQIVNDFQKGDIAEGYSVSREKKESFPLTVTSAQKNPTAFYLCASNRARMNTEAFFGQGTRLTVV.

The gene calls are TRBV28 and TRBJ1-1; possibly TRBD1 for D (5 bases). Trimming removed 2 bases at V and 3 bases at J, with 7 bases between. This CDR3 comprises 13 residues. Per germline, CDR1 MDHEN and CDR2 SYDVKM. The CDR3 sequence is CASSLGDYTEAFF. The CDR3 region has the DNA TGTGCCAGCAGTTTAGGGGACTACACTGAAGCTTTCTTT.

The genes are TRBV10-3 and TRBJ1-4, with TRBD1 identical over 9 bases. Per the germline V gene, CDR1 is ENHRY and CDR2 is SYGVKD. This CDR3 comprises 15 residues. V shed 0 bases and J 13 bases; nucleotides not matched to a gene: 9. The CDR3 bases are TGTGCCATCAGTGAGTCAGCCGGGACAGGGAATTTACTGTTTTTT. Translated: CAISESAGTGNLLFF.

DNA of the CDR3: TGTGCCAGCAGTGGCAACCGGGACAGCTACAATGAGCAGTTCTTC. It is translated as CASSGNRDSYNEQFF. The chain has TRBV6-1 and TRBJ2-1, with 7 bases that match TRBD1. With V trimmed by 4 bases and J by 3 bases, 6 bases remained unmatched. The CDR3 spans 15 residues. The germline V gene encodes CDR1 MNHNS and CDR2 SASEGT.

This clone was seen a single time. This chain uses TRBV5-1 with TRBJ2-5, with TRBD1 as a possible D gene (5 bases). This CDR3 spans 14 amino acids. Germline CDR1 reads SGHRS; CDR2 reads YFSETQ. V was shortened by 0 bases and J by 3 bases, with 9 bases between the two germline ends. The CDR3 reads CASSLAQGKETQYF. In nucleotides, the CDR3 is TGCGCCAGCAGCTTGGCTCAGGGAAAAGAGACCCAGTACTTC.

The V gene is TRBV2, the J gene TRBJ1-4, with a tentative D call TRBD1 (6 bases). This CDR3 spans 15 amino acids. The V and J ends lost 0 bases and 8 bases respectively, with 13 bases between them. Germline V gene lookup returns CDR1 SNHLY and CDR2 FYNNEI. DNA for the CDR3: TGTGCCAGCAGTGAAGCCCGACAGGTTATGGAAAAACTGTTTTTT. Translation gives CASSEARQVMEKLFF. The full variable domain, with the rest looked up from reference TRBV2 and TRBJ1-4, is EPEVTQTPSHQVTQMGQEVILRCVPISNHLYFYWYRQILGQKVEFLVSFYNNEISEKSEIFDDQFSVERPDGSNFTLKIRSTKLEDSAMYFCASSEARQVMEKLFFGSGTQLSVL.

The chain has TRBV4-1 and TRBJ1-4, with D hard to call. The V gene's germline CDR1 is MGHRA and CDR2 YSYEKL. V dropped 1 base and J dropped 5 bases, with 11 bases sitting between them. The length of the CDR3 is 15 residues. This CDR3 reads CASSQVRGENEKLFF. CDR3 nucleotide sequence: TGCGCCAGCAGCCAAGTCCGTGGGGAGAATGAAAAACTGTTTTTT.

J is TRBJ2-5 and V is TRBV10-1; 7 bases align to TRBD1. The CDR3 is made up of 14 amino acids. Germline V CDR1 and CDR2: WNHNN, SYGVQD (reference sequence). The J segment lost 5 bases and the V segment lost 3 bases, leaving 6 bases of the junction unmatched. The CDR3 is CASSELRGLETQYF. The CDR3 DNA follows: TGCGCCAGCAGTGAATTAAGGGGGCTGGAGACCCAGTACTTC.

The V call is TRBV7-6, the J call TRBJ1-1; TRBD1 might be the D (6 bases). The CDR3 covers 15 residues. Trimming took off 5 bases at V and 1 base at J, with 14 bases between the two ends. The germline gives CDR1 SGHVS, CDR2 FNYEAQ. The CDR3 nucleotides are TGTGCCAGCAGCCCACGGGGGGCGACGAACACTGAAGCTTTCTTT. Protein sequence: CASSPRGATNTEAFF. Drawing the rest from reference TRBV7-6 and TRBJ1-1, the complete variable domain is GAGVSQSPRYKVTKRGQDVALRCDPISGHVSLYWYRQALGQGPEFLTYFNYEAQQDKSGLPNDRFSAERPEGSISTLTIQRTEQRDSAMYRCASSPRGATNTEAFFGQGTRLTVV.

The chain joins TRBV27 to TRBJ1-6, with 12 bases fitting TRBD1. The CDR3 length is 16 residues. The V and J ends lost 6 bases and 7 bases, in that order; junction bases with no gene match: 7. Germline-derived CDR1 and CDR2 are MNHEY and SMNVEV (reference sequence). Written as DNA, the CDR3 is TGTGCCAGCAGGTTACGGGGACAGGGGGCAAATTCACCCCTCCACTTT. It codes for CASRLRGQGANSPLHF.

This clone has only one observation. The J gene is TRBJ2-7, the V gene TRBV28; D might be TRBD2 (6 bases). Germline lookup yields CDR1 MDHEN and CDR2 SYDVKM. The germline V and J ends were trimmed by 10 bases and 0 bases, with 16 bases remaining between them. The CDR3 loop spans 14 amino acids. CDR3 sequence reads: CATLTDGSSYEQYF. CDR3 DNA: TGTGCCACCCTAACGGACGGGAGCTCCTACGAGCAGTACTTC.

The chain links TRBV5-6 to TRBJ2-3; the match to TRBD2 covers 9 bases. The germline V gene encodes CDR1 SGHDT and CDR2 YYEEEE. This CDR3 contains 16 residues. Unmatched junction bases numbered 6, after V lost 2 bases and J lost 2 bases. The CDR3 is CASSFAGGTYTDTQYF. The CDR3 DNA is TGTGCCAGCAGCTTCGCGGGAGGGACCTACACAGATACGCAGTATTTT.

The chain employs TRBV28 and TRBJ2-7, with TRBD2 matching over 11 bases. The ends lost 10 bases at V and 1 base at J; junction bases unmatched: 15. This CDR3 contains 17 residues. The germline V gene encodes CDR1 MDHEN and CDR2 SYDVKM. The CDR3 sequence: CATRGILTSGTSYEQYF. The DNA for the CDR3 is TGTGCCACCCGAGGGATTCTGACTAGCGGGACTTCCTACGAGCAGTACTTC.

This clone has a single count. The rearrangement joins TRBV4-1 to TRBJ2-3, with 8 bases aligning to TRBD1. Germline V lookup: CDR1 MGHRA, CDR2 YSYEKL. CDR3 size: 14 residues. V shed 6 bases and J 4 bases; nucleotides not matched to a gene: 6. CDR3 sequence: CASRRGQGSDTQYF. For the CDR3, the DNA is TGCGCCAGCAGACGAGGACAGGGTTCAGATACGCAGTATTTT.

The chain carries TRBV2 and TRBJ2-2; D is undetermined. Germline V lookup: CDR1 SNHLY, CDR2 FYNNEI. The CDR3 is 13 amino acids. V was cut by 4 bases and J by 3 bases, with 6 bases left in between. CDR3 in DNA: TGTGCCAGCAGTGTTAGGGACACCGGGGAGCTGTTTTTT. Translated, it gives CASSVRDTGELFF.

The chain carries TRBV23-1 and TRBJ1-6; maybe TRBD1 (5 bases). TRBV23-1 belongs to the ORF category, with a function that is uncertain. The germline V and J ends were trimmed by 7 bases and 8 bases, with 12 bases remaining between them. This CDR3 is built from 13 residues. The chain's CDR3 is CASKYRTHSPLHF. The CDR3 DNA is TGCGCCAGCAAGTACAGGACTCATTCACCCCTCCACTTT.

The chain carries TRBV6-6 and TRBJ2-7; TRBD2 agrees at 9 bases. Per germline, CDR1 MNHNY and CDR2 SVGAGI (reference sequence). V trimming: 6 bases; J trimming: 5 bases; junction bases outside the gene matches: 11. The CDR3 is 15 residues long. CDR3 in amino acids: CASSPLLAGSNEQYF. The CDR3 DNA reads as TGTGCCAGCAGCCCCCTCCTAGCGGGAAGCAACGAGCAGTACTTC.

The chain employs TRBV28 and TRBJ2-3; 10 nucleotides match TRBD2. CDR1 is MDHEN and CDR2 is SYDVKM in the germline V gene. V shed 4 bases, J shed 1 base, and the junction held 5 bases outside the gene matches. The CDR3 consists of 16 residues. This chain's CDR3 is CASSSSGRARTDTQYF. CDR3 coding DNA: TGTGCCAGCAGTTCGAGCGGGAGGGCGCGCACAGATACGCAGTATTTT.

DNA for the CDR3: TGTGCCAGTAGTAGGGGCAGTCTCCCGGTCGGTGAAAAACTGTTTTTT. This gives the protein CASSRGSLPVGEKLFF. The chain combines TRBV19 with TRBJ1-4; possible D gene TRBD1, 5 bases. From germline, CDR1 is LNHDA and CDR2 SQIVND (reference sequence). The germline V and J ends were trimmed by 4 bases and 7 bases, with 19 bases remaining between them. This CDR3 spans 16 amino acids.